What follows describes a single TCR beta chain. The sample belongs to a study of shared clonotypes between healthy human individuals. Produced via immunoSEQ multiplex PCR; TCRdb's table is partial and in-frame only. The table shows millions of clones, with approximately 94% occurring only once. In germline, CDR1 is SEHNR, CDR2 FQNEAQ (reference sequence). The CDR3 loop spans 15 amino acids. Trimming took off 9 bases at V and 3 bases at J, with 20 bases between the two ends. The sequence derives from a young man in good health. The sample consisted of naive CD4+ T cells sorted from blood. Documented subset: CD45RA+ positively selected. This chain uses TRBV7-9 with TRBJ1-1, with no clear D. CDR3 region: CASHPAPRPDTEAFF. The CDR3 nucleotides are TGTGCCAGTCATCCGGCGCCCAGGCCTGACACTGAAGCTTTCTTT.